This TCR beta chain was recorded in a study of monozygotic twins with inflammatory bowel disease. UMIs that had a 6-nucleotide sample barcode were put in using template switching. TCRdb processed the 5' RACE reads again and assigns one entry to each CDR3 protein, with no DNA. The sample table includes some 440,000 distinct CDR3 sequences. Looked up from germline, CDR1 is SGHTA and CDR2 is FQGNSA. CDR3 size: 16 residues. Sequenced material: blood. This rearrangement joins TRBV7-2 to TRBJ1-1. This clonotype originated in a human donor with ulcerative colitis or Crohn's disease, or a healthy co-twin of an affected twin (not recorded which). CDR3 sequence: CASSLGGGPKNTEAFF.